This TCR beta chain comes out of a study of beta chain features in type 1 diabetes. Turning to the study itself: Patients and healthy donors were similar in age, gender and cell yields.

Findings and caveats of the study: Patients and controls would share equally any PCR tilt toward shorter templates. Within each of all four CD4+ subsets, Type 1 diabetes patients had TCRB CDR3s that were moderately but significantly shorter. Compared to healthy donors, patients appeared to have naive, central memory and Treg TCRB repertoires that were more alike.

Expressed TCRB transcripts were sequenced after all isolated RNA was converted to cDNA. Profiled with immunoSEQ multiplex PCR; TCRdb holds only in-frame clones, not every one. Of 25,000 to 30,000 clones in the sample, roughly three fifths were seen once. In germline, CDR1 is MGHDK, CDR2 SYGVNS. CDR3 length equals 15 residues. The junction had 6 bases not matched to a gene; V was cut back by 5 bases and J by 1 base. This clone has a single count. The antigen remains unidentified. The material sequenced was Tregs from blood. The chain has TRBV25-1 and TRBJ2-5; 8 bases are shared with TRBD2. The receptor was isolated from a woman aged 18-29 years with type 1 diabetes. Written as DNA, the CDR3 is TGTGCCAGCAGTCCCCGGACTAGCCTCCAAGAGACCCAGTACTTC. Its protein product is CASSPRTSLQETQYF.